These 2 T cell receptor beta chains came from one sample sequenced in a study of CD8+ T cells in alopecia areata. It was cDNA, reverse transcribed from extracted RNA, that served as the sequencing template. Measured with immunoSEQ multiplex PCR; TCRdb has only the in-frame clones, and not every one. The sample carries roughly 180,000 clones, 50% to 60% recorded once. Treatment denoted: oral pan-JAK inhibitor, 5-10 mg twice daily. The material sequenced was CD4+ T cells sorted from blood, taken at week 4, from a patient treated with tofacitinib. The receptors come from a human donor with alopecia areata.

This clone was counted a few times. The rearrangement joins TRBV28 to TRBJ2-7, with 8 positions matching TRBD2. The V and J ends lost 6 bases and 2 bases, in that order; junction bases with no gene match: 6. Germline CDR1 MDHEN, CDR2 SYDVKM. This CDR3 is built from 14 residues. This CDR3 is CASSPGGATYEQYF. In DNA form, the CDR3 reads TGTGCCAGCAGCCCGGGAGGGGCCACCTACGAGCAGTACTTC. The variable domain in full, with the rest retrieved from reference TRBV28 and TRBJ2-7, is DVKVTQSSRYLVKRTGEKVFLECVQDMDHENMFWYRQDPGLGLRLIYFSYDVKMKEKGDIPEGYSVSREKKERFSLILESASTNQTSMYLCASSPGGATYEQYFGPGTRLTVT.

The chain links TRBV29-1 to TRBJ1-2; D possibly corresponds to TRBD1 (5 bases). The V and J ends lost 7 bases and 4 bases respectively, with 10 bases between them. CDR3 length equals 11 residues. Germline V gene lookup returns CDR1 SQVTM and CDR2 ANQGSEA. In nucleotides, the CDR3 is TGCAGCGCCGAAAGGGGCTATGGCTACACCTTC. It is translated as CSAERGYGYTF.